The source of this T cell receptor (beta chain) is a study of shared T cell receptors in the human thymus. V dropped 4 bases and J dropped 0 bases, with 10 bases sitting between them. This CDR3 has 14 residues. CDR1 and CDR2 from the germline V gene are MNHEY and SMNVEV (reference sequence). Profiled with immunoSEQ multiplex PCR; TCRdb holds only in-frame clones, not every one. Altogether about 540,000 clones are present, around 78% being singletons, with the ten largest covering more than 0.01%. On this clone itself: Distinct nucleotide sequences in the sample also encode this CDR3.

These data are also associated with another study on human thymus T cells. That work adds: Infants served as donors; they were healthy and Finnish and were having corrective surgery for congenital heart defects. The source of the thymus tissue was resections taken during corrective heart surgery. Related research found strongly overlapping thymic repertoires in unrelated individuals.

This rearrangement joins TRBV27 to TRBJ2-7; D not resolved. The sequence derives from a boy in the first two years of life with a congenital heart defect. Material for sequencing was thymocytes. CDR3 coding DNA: TGTGCCAGCAGTTCCACTTCTAGCTCCTACGAGCAGTACTTC. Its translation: CASSSTSSSYEQYF.